Listed below are T cell receptor beta chains from one sample, sequenced in a study of cytomegalovirus exposure and HLA in healthy donors. TCRdb keeps only in-frame clones here, not all; method: immunoSEQ multiplex PCR. Among 110,000 to 150,000 clones listed, about 8.9% were seen once. The specimen was PBMCs. The receptors stem from a man over 45 in good health and CMV-seronegative. Both conserved end residues are part of each CDR3. The order of the fields is J gene, V gene, D gene, clone size, CDR3 protein, CDR3 DNA. D genes are given only for firm matches. Some rows mark clone size as missing; the rest say once, few, many or name a class of expanded clone.

>TRBJ2-2|TRBV6-1|-|-
CASRWGRVAAGELFF
TGTGCCAGCAGGTGGGGGCGCGTCGCCGCCGGGGAGCTGTTTTTT
>TRBJ2-5|TRBV2|TRBD2|-
CASSRLAGGVETQYF
TGTGCCAGCAGCCGACTAGCGGGAGGGGTTGAGACCCAGTACTTC
>TRBJ2-1|TRBV5-1|TRBD2|-
CASRGSGSGLFYNEQFF
TGCGCCAGCAGAGGTAGCGGGAGCGGTCTCTTCTACAATGAGCAGTTCTTC
>TRBJ2-7|TRBV27|TRBD1|few
CASSLSPGQHYEQYF
TGTGCCAGCAGTTTATCTCCGGGACAGCACTACGAGCAGTACTTC
>TRBJ2-7|TRBV5-4|TRBD2|few
CASSSGLPPYEQYF
TGTGCCAGCAGCTCGGGACTACCTCCCTACGAGCAGTACTTC
>TRBJ2-1|TRBV21-1|-|few
CASSQVPPSYNEQFF
TGTGCCAGCAGCCAAGTTCCTCCTTCCTACAATGAGCAGTTCTTC
>TRBJ2-7|TRBV30|TRBD1|few
CAWSGDRGQYEQYF
TGTGCCTGGAGTGGGGACAGGGGGCAGTACGAGCAGTACTTC
>TRBJ2-1|TRBV5-6|-|-
CASSFGAGDEQFF
TGTGCCAGCAGCTTCGGGGCAGGGGATGAGCAGTTCTTC
>TRBJ2-1|TRBV30|TRBD2|-
CAWSALLAGVFNEQFF
TGTGCCTGGAGTGCCCTACTAGCGGGGGTGTTCAATGAGCAGTTCTTC
>TRBJ1-1|TRBV5-1|-|-
CASTWTENTEAFF
TGCGCCAGCACCTGGACAGAGAACACTGAAGCTTTCTTT
>TRBJ2-7|TRBV7-3|-|few
CASSLRQTYEQYF
TGTGCCAGCAGCCTAAGACAAACCTACGAGCAGTACTTC
>TRBJ2-3|TRBV6-6|-|few
CASSYSVGTDTQYF
TGTGCCAGCAGTTACTCCGTCGGCACAGATACGCAGTATTTT
>TRBJ2-7|TRBV5-6|TRBD1|-
CASSPQGSFYEQYF
TGTGCCAGCAGCCCACAGGGGTCATTCTACGAGCAGTACTTC
>TRBJ2-5|TRBV2|-|few
CASSVTRVVQETQYF
TGTGCCAGCAGTGTTACCAGGGTGGTCCAAGAGACCCAGTACTTC
>TRBJ2-7|TRBV4-1|-|few
CASSQEEGKQYF
TGCGCCAGCAGCCAAGAGGAGGGAAAGCAGTACTTC
>TRBJ1-6|TRBV30|-|-
CAWGGYARDWSSPLHF
TGTGCCTGGGGTGGCTATGCTCGGGATTGGAGTTCACCCCTCCACTTT
>TRBJ1-4|TRBV28|-|-
CASLFAKRSGKLFF
TGTGCCAGCCTCTTTGCGAAACGTTCCGGAAAACTGTTTTTT
>TRBJ2-2|TRBV6-5|-|few
CASSPRLSGELFF
TGTGCCAGCAGCCCCAGGTTGTCCGGGGAGCTGTTTTTT
>TRBJ1-5|TRBV25-1|TRBD1|-
CASSDPRTGSNQPQHF
TGTGCCAGCAGTGACCCCCGGACAGGAAGCAATCAGCCCCAGCATTTT
>TRBJ1-1|TRBV2|-|few
CASSSTRQPNTEAFF
TGTGCCAGCAGCTCAACCAGGCAACCGAACACTGAAGCTTTCTTT
>TRBJ2-1|TRBV2|TRBD2|-
CASSDLAGGPLYNEQFF
TGTGCCAGCAGTGATCTGGCGGGAGGGCCTCTCTACAATGAGCAGTTCTTC
>TRBJ2-1|TRBV7-9|-|-
CASSPRRGTEQFF
TGTGCCAGCAGCCCCCGACGGGGTACGGAGCAGTTCTTC
>TRBJ2-1|TRBV6-4|-|-
CASSDSGRGGDEQFF
TGTGCCAGCAGTGACTCCGGACGAGGGGGGGATGAGCAGTTCTTC
>TRBJ1-2|TRBV6-5|-|-
CASSYGAYCSGYTF
TGTGCCAGCAGTTACGGTGCGTACTGCTCTGGCTACACCTTC
>TRBJ1-1|TRBV7-9|-|-
CASSRGAIGAFF
TGTGCCAGCAGCAGAGGCGCAATTGGGGCTTTCTTT
>TRBJ1-1|TRBV10-1|-|few
CASTEAAGVTEAFF
TGCGCCAGCACTGAGGCCGCAGGGGTGACTGAAGCTTTCTTT
>TRBJ1-4|TRBV4-1|TRBD1|few
CASSQEVRTGLTNEKLFF
TGCGCCAGCAGCCAAGAGGTGAGGACAGGCCTCACTAATGAAAAACTGTTTTTT
>TRBJ2-3|TRBV6-4|-|-
CASSVEPTTDTQYF
TGTGCCAGCAGTGTGGAGCCCACCACAGATACGCAGTATTTT
>TRBJ2-6|TRBV6-1|TRBD1|few
CASSEAHLAGQGAAGANVLTF
TGTGCCAGCAGTGAAGCGCATTTGGCGGGGCAGGGGGCCGCTGGGGCCAACGTCCTGACTTTC
>TRBJ2-5|TRBV5-8|-|-
CASSARETQYF
TGTGCCAGCAGCGCCAGAGAGACCCAGTACTTC
>TRBJ2-1|TRBV4-2|-|-
CASSQNRDLTYNEQFF
TGTGCCAGCAGCCAAAACCGGGACTTGACCTACAATGAGCAGTTCTTC
>TRBJ1-1|TRBV10-3|-|many
CAISNAAGGNTEAFF
TGTGCCATCAGCAATGCCGCGGGGGGGAACACTGAAGCTTTCTTT
>TRBJ2-7|TRBV2|TRBD2|-
CASNTISGGSYEQYF
TGTGCCAGCAATACAATTAGCGGGGGATCCTACGAGCAGTACTTC
>TRBJ2-7|TRBV28|-|-
CASSFERSGRYEQYF
TGCGCCAGCAGTTTTGAAAGGAGCGGGCGGTACGAGCAGTACTTC
>TRBJ2-7|TRBV9|-|-
CASSPGHQAYEQYF
TGTGCCAGCAGCCCCGGCCATCAGGCCTACGAGCAGTACTTC
>TRBJ2-7|TRBV27|-|few
CATRKGSSPNEQYF
TGTGCCACTAGAAAGGGGTCCTCTCCCAACGAGCAGTACTTC
>TRBJ2-1|TRBV2|TRBD2|few
CASSEEGLASLGDEQFF
TGTGCCAGCAGTGAGGAGGGACTAGCTTCTCTCGGCGATGAGCAGTTCTTC
>TRBJ2-7|TRBV19|-|-
CASSIGQVGPYEQYF
TGTGCCAGTAGTATAGGACAGGTGGGGCCCTACGAGCAGTACTTC
>TRBJ1-5|TRBV4-1|-|many
CASSPGTQLRPQHF
TGCGCCAGCAGCCCCGGGACACAACTACGGCCCCAGCATTTT
>TRBJ1-2|TRBV7-9|TRBD1|few
CASSPTGVYGYTF
TGTGCCAGCAGCCCTACAGGGGTCTATGGCTACACCTTC
>TRBJ1-3|TRBV28|TRBD1|few
CASSTRGPGNTIYF
TGTGCCAGCAGTACCAGGGGGCCTGGAAACACCATATATTTT
>TRBJ1-2|TRBV4-2|-|few
CASSQESTDRYTF
TGTGCCAGCAGCCAAGAGTCTACTGATCGCTACACCTTC
>TRBJ2-3|TRBV4-2|TRBD2|-
CASSLETSGNTDTQYF
TGTGCCAGCAGCCTTGAGACTAGCGGGAACACAGATACGCAGTATTTT
>TRBJ2-7|TRBV14|TRBD2|-
CASSQKKTSGYPRDEQYF
TGTGCCAGCAGCCAGAAAAAGACTAGCGGGTACCCAAGGGACGAGCAGTACTTC
>TRBJ1-1|TRBV11-2|-|-
CASSFIGRADTEAFF
TGTGCCAGCAGCTTCATTGGCAGGGCGGACACTGAAGCTTTCTTT